The 25 T cell receptor beta chains in this list originate from one sample, sequenced in a study of blood T cell repertoires in COVID-19. Sequencing was performed with immunoSEQ multiplex PCR; in TCRdb, only in-frame clones are kept and a portion is missing. The data show about 220,000 clones, 80% to 90% seen once. The material sequenced was peripheral blood. The receptors originated from a young man with active or convalescent COVID-19.

This clone appeared once. The chain is built from TRBV19 and TRBJ1-2; perhaps TRBD1 as D (5 bases). The CDR3 length is 14 residues. Germline lookup yields CDR1 LNHDA and CDR2 SQIVND (reference sequence). V shed 6 bases and J shed 7 bases, with 18 bases lying between them. The CDR3 DNA follows: TGTGCCAGTAGGCCCCAGGGATTCGTGCGTGGCTACACCTTC. Translation: CASRPQGFVRGYTF.

The rearrangement links TRBV5-1 to TRBJ2-1, with TRBD2 matching 13 bases. V lost 4 bases to trimming and J lost 2 bases; unmatched junction nucleotides: 3. Germline-derived CDR1 and CDR2 are SGHRS and YFSETQ. The CDR3 has 16 residues. Here the CDR3 DNA reads TGCGCCAGCAGCCCCACTAGCGGGGGGGCCTACAATGAGCAGTTCTTC. Translation: CASSPTSGGAYNEQFF.

V is TRBV10-2 and J is TRBJ2-5; 8 nucleotides align to TRBD2. The CDR3 extends over 15 amino acids. The V segment lost 7 bases and the J segment 2 bases; nucleotides outside the gene matches: 9. Germline V gene lookup returns CDR1 WSHSY and CDR2 SAAADI. This CDR3 is CASMVSGGQQETQYF. CDR3 nucleotides: TGCGCCAGCATGGTAAGCGGGGGACAACAAGAGACCCAGTACTTC.

The sample holds one count of this clone. This chain joins TRBV6-6 and TRBJ1-2, with a tentative D call TRBD1 (6 bases). V lost 6 bases and J lost 3, with 17 bases in between. The CDR3 consists of 15 residues. Germline lookup yields CDR1 MNHNY and CDR2 SVGAGI (reference sequence). Written as DNA, the CDR3 is TGTGCCAGCAGGGACAGTGAAAGGTGGGACTATGGCTACACCTTC. It yields the protein CASRDSERWDYGYTF.

This clone has only a few counts. J is TRBJ2-5 and V is TRBV29-1; D may be TRBD2 (6 bases). This CDR3 has 11 residues. Per the germline V gene, CDR1 is SQVTM and CDR2 is ANQGSEA. V was clipped by 8 bases and J by 4 bases, with 11 bases between them. CDR3 sequence: CSLTSRETQYF. The CDR3 DNA is TGCAGCCTCACTAGCAGAGAGACCCAGTACTTC.

The sample holds one count of this clone. V and J are TRBV5-4 and TRBJ1-1, with D perhaps matching TRBD1 (5 bases). Deletions cut 4 bases from V and 3 bases from J, with 13 bases between. The CDR3 contains 14 residues. Germline CDR1 is SGHNT and CDR2 is YYREEE (reference sequence). The CDR3 nucleotides are TGTGCCAGCAGCGTCCAGGGAAAATACACTGAAGCTTTCTTT. It is translated as CASSVQGKYTEAFF.

Points on this clone: This CDR3 is also generated by other DNA sequences in the sample. V usage is TRBV7-9 and J usage is TRBJ1-5; D call uncertain. CDR1 and CDR2 from the germline V gene are SEHNR and FQNEAQ (reference sequence). Trimming removed 1 base from V and 1 base from J, with 8 bases in between. The CDR3 runs 15 residues. CDR3 amino acids: CASSLGDSSNQPQHF. The CDR3 DNA follows: TGTGCCAGCAGCTTAGGAGACTCCAGCAATCAGCCCCAGCATTTT.

The chain joins TRBV27 to TRBJ2-3, with 7 bases identical to TRBD2. This CDR3 contains 14 residues. The germline V gene has CDR1 MNHEY and CDR2 SMNVEV (reference sequence). Trimming removed 5 bases from V and 4 bases from J; junction bases left unmatched: 6. The CDR3 spells CASSPGLVPDTQYF. The CDR3 DNA is TGTGCCAGCAGTCCCGGACTAGTTCCAGATACGCAGTATTTT.

The chain joins TRBV4-1 to TRBJ2-1, with D possibly being TRBD2 (5 bases). The V end lost 2 bases, the J end lost 7 bases, and 18 bases lay between the germline ends. CDR1 and CDR2 from the germline V gene are MGHRA and YSYEKL. The length of the CDR3 is 16 residues. CDR3 in DNA: TGCGCCAGCAGCCAACGTCCACTGGAGGTCCGGAATGAGCAGTTCTTC. Translated: CASSQRPLEVRNEQFF.

This clone turned up a few times. The genes are TRBV29-1 and TRBJ1-2, with TRBD1 as a possible D gene (5 bases). CDR3 length: 14 amino acids. Germline V CDR1 and CDR2: SQVTM, ANQGSEA. V was clipped by 5 bases and J by 3 bases, with 16 bases between them. Written as DNA, the CDR3 is TGCAGCGTTCCAGCCAGGGCCCCCTACTATGGCTACACCTTC. Protein: CSVPARAPYYGYTF.

The chain links TRBV21-1 to TRBJ1-3. TRBV21-1 represents a pseudogene. This CDR3 contains 16 residues. CDR3 DNA: TGTGCCAGCAGCAAAACTTCCCTTGTCTCTGGAAACACCATATATTTT. This codes for CASSKTSLVSGNTIYF.

This chain uses TRBV27 with TRBJ2-6; D remains unclear. The CDR3 is 16 residues long. Trimming removed 3 bases at V and 2 bases at J, with 11 bases between. The germline V gene encodes CDR1 MNHEY and CDR2 SMNVEV (reference sequence). This chain's CDR3 is CASSFRGRPGANVLTF. As DNA, the CDR3 is TGTGCCAGCAGTTTTAGAGGCCGGCCTGGGGCCAACGTCCTGACTTTC.

This clone appeared a single time. This rearrangement joins TRBV7-8 to TRBJ2-6; D is unresolved. The CDR3 spans 17 residues. Trimming removed 1 base at V and 1 base at J, with 11 bases between. Germline CDR1 is SGHVS and CDR2 is FQNEAQ. This CDR3 reads CASSLVIPGSGANVLTF. CDR3 sequence (DNA): TGTGCCAGCAGCTTAGTGATCCCAGGATCTGGGGCCAACGTCCTGACTTTC. The full variable domain, completed using reference TRBV7-8 and TRBJ2-6, is GAGVSQSPRYKVAKRGQDVALRCDPISGHVSLFWYQQALGQGPEFLTYFQNEAQLDKSGLPSDRFFAERPEGSVSTLKIQRTQQEDSAVYLCASSLVIPGSGANVLTFGAGSRLTVL.

This clone was observed once. The V gene is TRBV7-6, the J gene TRBJ1-3; TRBD1 might be the D (5 bases). V was shortened by 2 bases and J by 1 base, with 9 bases between the two germline ends. CDR3 size: 15 residues. Germline V gene lookup returns CDR1 SGHVS and CDR2 FNYEAQ. CDR3 loop: CASSLSGASGNTIYF. Written as DNA, the CDR3 is TGTGCCAGCAGCTTAAGCGGGGCTTCTGGAAACACCATATATTTT.

The V gene is TRBV4-3, the J gene TRBJ2-1; 10 nucleotides align to TRBD2. The germline gives CDR1 LGHNA, CDR2 YSLEER. The CDR3 length is 17 residues. Trimming cost V 0 bases and J 5 bases; bases outside gene matches: 7. Written as DNA, the CDR3 is TGCGCCAGCAGCCAAGAGCCAACTAGCGGGGCCCACAATGAGCAGTTCTTC. Protein sequence: CASSQEPTSGAHNEQFF.

This clone appeared once. The V call is TRBV7-9, the J call TRBJ1-2; TRBD1 matches at 7 bases. The CDR3 totals 15 residues. The germline gives CDR1 SEHNR, CDR2 FQNEAQ (reference sequence). V was clipped by 5 bases and J by 5 bases; unmatched bases: 11. As DNA, the CDR3 is TGTGCCAGCAGCCCACAGGGGCAGGTCAAATATGGCTACACCTTC. Translation gives CASSPQGQVKYGYTF.

The chain recombines TRBV7-8 with TRBJ1-1; D uncertain. V shed 7 bases and J shed 1 base, with 10 bases lying between them. The CDR3 is made up of 13 amino acids. CDR1 and CDR2 (germline): SGHVS, FQNEAQ. CDR3: CASTLVQNTEAFF. Here the CDR3 DNA reads TGTGCCAGCACCTTGGTACAGAACACTGAAGCTTTCTTT. The whole variable domain, filled in from reference TRBV7-8 and TRBJ1-1, reads GAGVSQSPRYKVAKRGQDVALRCDPISGHVSLFWYQQALGQGPEFLTYFQNEAQLDKSGLPSDRFFAERPEGSVSTLKIQRTQQEDSAVYLCASTLVQNTEAFFGQGTRLTVV.

There are a few counts of this clone. The CDR3 loop reads CASSLRGEQYF. The CDR3 DNA reads TGTGCCAGCAGCCTCAGGGGGGAGCAGTACTTC. This chain links TRBV3-1 (or the pseudogene TRBV3-2) with TRBJ2-7; 7 bases agree with TRBD1. V lost 4 bases to trimming and J lost 7 bases; unmatched junction nucleotides: 1. From germline, CDR1 is LGHDT and CDR2 YNNKEL (reference sequence). The CDR3 loop spans 11 amino acids.

The genes are TRBV9 and TRBJ2-1; 7 bases are shared with TRBD2. CDR3 length equals 18 residues. The ends lost 0 bases at V and 6 bases at J; junction bases unmatched: 15. Germline values: CDR1 SGDLS, CDR2 YYNGEE. The CDR3 region is CASSVALGGGPWGNEQFF. In DNA, the CDR3 is TGTGCCAGCAGCGTAGCTCTGGGGGGAGGGCCTTGGGGCAATGAGCAGTTCTTC.

The gene calls are TRBV5-1 and TRBJ2-3, with TRBD1 as a possible D gene (5 bases). Trimming stripped 4 bases from V and 5 bases from J, with 17 bases between. In germline, CDR1 is SGHRS, CDR2 YFSETQ. This CDR3 comprises 15 residues. Written as DNA, the CDR3 is TGCGCCAGCAGCACAGGAGACTCGTGGTTAGATACGCAGTATTTT. Translated: CASSTGDSWLDTQYF. Looking up the rest from reference TRBV5-1 and TRBJ2-3 gives the full variable domain: KAGVTQTPRYLIKTRGQQVTLSCSPISGHRSVSWYQQTPGQGLQFLFEYFSETQRNKGNFPGRFSGRQFSNSRSEMNVSTLELGDSALYLCASSTGDSWLDTQYFGPGTRLTVL.

The rearrangement links TRBV27 to TRBJ2-7; D not certain. The CDR3 covers 10 residues. Trimming cost V 8 bases and J 4 bases, with 6 bases left between them. Germline CDR1 reads MNHEY; CDR2 reads SMNVEV (reference sequence). In DNA form, the CDR3 reads TGTGCCAGCGGCCATTACGAGCAGTACTTC. This codes for CASGHYEQYF.

The V call is TRBV4-1, the J call TRBJ1-5; D not resolved. V shed 0 bases and J shed 7 bases, with 7 bases lying between them. This CDR3 has 13 amino acids. The V gene's germline CDR1 is MGHRA and CDR2 YSYEKL. CDR3 bases: TGCGCCAGCAGCCAAGAAATCCTGCAGCCCCAGCATTTT. Protein sequence: CASSQEILQPQHF.

The V call is TRBV5-4, the J call TRBJ2-6, with D perhaps TRBD1 (5 bases). Between the trimmed V and J ends, which lost 0 bases and 4 bases, there was a span of 17 bases. The germline gives CDR1 SGHNT, CDR2 YYREEE (reference sequence). The CDR3 sequence is 18 residues long. Here the CDR3 reads CASSLGGRVYTGANVLTF. CDR3 DNA: TGTGCCAGCAGCTTGGGTGGCAGGGTATACACCGGGGCCAACGTCCTGACTTTC.

The V gene is TRBV28, the J gene TRBJ1-1; D unclear. Germline V gene data show CDR1 as MDHEN and CDR2 as SYDVKM. V lost 6 bases, J lost 2 bases, and 4 bases lay in between. This CDR3 is 11 amino acids long. This chain's CDR3 is CASRTNTEAFF. Here the CDR3 DNA reads TGTGCCAGCAGGACAAACACTGAAGCTTTCTTT. The full variable domain, in which reference TRBV28 and TRBJ1-1 provide the parts outside the CDR3, is DVKVTQSSRYLVKRTGEKVFLECVQDMDHENMFWYRQDPGLGLRLIYFSYDVKMKEKGDIPEGYSVSREKKERFSLILESASTNQTSMYLCASRTNTEAFFGQGTRLTVV.

The rearrangement links TRBV9 to TRBJ2-3; 12 nucleotides align to TRBD1. V lost 3 bases, J lost 3 bases, and 8 bases stayed unmatched. The CDR3 loop spans 17 amino acids. Germline V gene sequence: CDR1 SGDLS, CDR2 YYNGEE. Here the CDR3 DNA reads TGTGCCAGCAGCGCTGGGACAGGGGGCGTTGTAACAGATACGCAGTATTTT. Translation gives CASSAGTGGVVTDTQYF.